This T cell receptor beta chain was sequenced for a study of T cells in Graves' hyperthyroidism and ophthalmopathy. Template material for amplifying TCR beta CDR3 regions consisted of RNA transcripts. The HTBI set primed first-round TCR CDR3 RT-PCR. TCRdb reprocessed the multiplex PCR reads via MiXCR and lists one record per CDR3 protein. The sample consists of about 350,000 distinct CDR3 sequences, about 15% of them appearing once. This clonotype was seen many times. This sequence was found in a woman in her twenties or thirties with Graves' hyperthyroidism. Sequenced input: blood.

The CDR3 nucleotides read TGTGCCAGCAGTAGAGGGTACCAAGAGACCCAGTACTTC. Translating it yields CASSRGYQETQYF. V and J are TRBV27 and TRBJ2-5, with a possible D match to TRBD2 (5 bases). Germline-derived CDR1 and CDR2 are MNHEY and SMNVEV (reference sequence). Trimming shortened V by 5 bases and J by 0 bases, and 7 bases separated the two germline ends. This CDR3 comprises 13 residues.